Below, 21 T cell receptor beta chains from the same sample are listed, as sequenced in a study of T cell clonality in common variable immunodeficiency. Study-level points and caveats: Fewer deletions and N-nucleotide insertions were reportedly seen in common variable immunodeficiency TCR beta sequences.

These receptors have no known antigen. Profiled with immunoSEQ multiplex PCR; TCRdb holds only in-frame clones, not every one. The repertoire consists of around 7,100 clones, none detected only once. Sequenced material: peripheral blood mononuclear cells. These receptors originate from a human donor with common variable immunodeficiency.

The table lists this clone with a few counts. The read gets to within 3 residues of the CDR3 end, and the germline J gene fills in the rest. This chain connects TRBV19 to TRBJ2-5; 9 bases agree with TRBD2. V shed 5 bases and J 1 base; nucleotides not matched to a gene: 5. The V gene's germline CDR1 is LNHDA and CDR2 SQIVND (reference sequence). CDR3 length: 15 amino acids. The CDR3 is CASSQMTSGQETQYF. The CDR3 bases that were read are TGTGCCAGTAGTCAGATGACTAGCGGCCAAGAGACC. The complete variable domain, with remaining parts taken from reference TRBV19 and TRBJ2-5, reads DGGITQSPKYLFRKEGQNVTLSCEQNLNHDAMYWYRQDPGQGLRLIYYSQIVNDFQKGDIAEGYSVSREKKESFPLTVTSAQKNPTAFYLCASSQMTSGQETQYFGPGTRLLVL.

The CDR3 bases that were read are TGTGCCAGCAGCACAGGACAGGGCGGGCAAGAGACC. Translated: CASSTGQGGQET. The full-length CDR3 reads as CASSTGQGGQETQYF. V and J are TRBV7-9 and TRBJ2-5; the match to TRBD1 covers 8 bases. The read finishes 3 residues shy of the CDR3 end, and the germline J gene is used to complete it. The trim removed 5 bases at V and 2 bases at J, leaving 7 bases unmatched. Germline V gene sequence: CDR1 SEHNR, CDR2 FQNEAQ (reference sequence). The CDR3 length is 15 residues.

As concerns this clone: The sequenced fragment ends 3 residues before the CDR3 boundary, so the rest is inferred from the germline J gene. The V gene is TRBV7-8, the J gene TRBJ1-2; weak D call: TRBD1 (6 bases). This CDR3 comprises 13 residues. The germline V and J ends were trimmed by 3 bases and 6 bases, with 11 bases remaining between them. Looked up from germline, CDR1 is SGHVS and CDR2 is FQNEAQ. The sequenced part of the CDR3 DNA is TGTGCCAGCAGCTTCGGTCAGGGGAATGGC. It codes for CASSFGQGNG. The complete CDR3 reads CASSFGQGNGYTF.

This clone turned up a few times. The DNA read from the CDR3 is TGTGCCAGCAGCTCCCTGGGACAGGGATATGGC. This codes for CASSSLGQGYG. The entire CDR3 reads CASSSLGQGYGYTF. The V gene is TRBV11-2, the J gene TRBJ1-2, with 9 bases aligning to TRBD1. Sequencing ends 3 residues short of the CDR3 end; the germline J gene provides the rest. The V segment lost 4 bases and the J segment 5 bases; nucleotides outside the gene matches: 5. The germline V gene encodes CDR1 SGHAT and CDR2 FQNNGV. The CDR3 contains 14 residues.

In its sample, this clone was seen a few times. The read is 3 residues too short to cover the CDR3 end, so that end is filled in from the germline J gene. The chain recombines TRBV5-4 with TRBJ2-7, with D unclear. CDR3 length: 15 residues. In germline, CDR1 is SGHNT, CDR2 YYREEE (reference sequence). The germline V and J ends were trimmed by 3 bases and 3 bases, with 16 bases remaining between them. CDR3 DNA (partial): TGTGCCAGCAGCTACGACTCCAATCCGGTCTACGAG. Translation: CASSYDSNPVYE. The complete CDR3 protein is CASSYDSNPVYEQYF. The whole variable domain, remainder taken from reference TRBV5-4 and TRBJ2-7, is ETGVTQSPTHLIKTRGQQVTLRCSSQSGHNTVSWYQQALGQGPQFIFQYYREEENGRGNFPPRFSGLQFPNYSSELNVNALELDDSALYLCASSYDSNPVYEQYFGPGTRLTVT.

The sample holds a few counts of this clone. The read terminates 3 residues ahead of where the CDR3 ends, so the germline J gene completes it. The rearrangement links TRBV19 to TRBJ1-1; tentative D call: TRBD1 (6 bases). Germline V gene lookup returns CDR1 LNHDA and CDR2 SQIVND (reference sequence). CDR3 size: 14 residues. The V end was cut by 7 bases, the J end by 1 base, with 13 bases between. Partial CDR3 DNA: TGTGCCAGTAACGACAGGCCCCCGAACACTGAA. Its protein is CASNDRPPNTE. The complete CDR3 sequence is CASNDRPPNTEAFF.

This clone was seen a few times. Read coverage stops 3 residues before the CDR3 terminus; the germline J gene supplies the remainder. The genes are TRBV7-9 and TRBJ2-7; 11 bases are shared with TRBD2. Germline V gene sequence: CDR1 SEHNR, CDR2 FQNEAQ (reference sequence). Trimming took 3 bases from V and 4 from J; bases not matched to a gene: 5. The CDR3 is 15 residues long. CDR3 sequence: CASSFLTSGIYEQYF. The CDR3 bases that were read are TGTGCCAGCAGCTTTCTGACTAGCGGGATTTACGAG.

This clone was observed a few times. With the read ending 3 residues before the CDR3 end, the germline J gene is used to fill in that end. The chain carries TRBV18 and TRBJ2-2; 7 bases match TRBD1. Trimming at V came to 3 bases and at J to 4 bases, leaving 2 bases not matched to a gene. CDR3 length equals 14 residues. CDR1 KGHSH and CDR2 LQKENI come from the germline V gene. CDR3 protein: CASSPRQGTGELFF. CDR3 DNA, as far as it was read: TGTGCCAGCTCACCCCGACAGGGCACCGGGGAG.

This clone was counted between two and nine times. The CDR3 extends 3 residues past the end of the read, so its final part is completed from the germline J gene. V gene TRBV18 combines with J gene TRBJ2-5; D is undetermined. CDR3 size: 14 residues. Germline-derived CDR1 and CDR2 are KGHSH and LQKENI. V shed 3 bases and J shed 2 bases, with 10 bases lying between them. Here the CDR3 reads CASSPVRGQETQYF. The CDR3 bases that were read are TGTGCCAGCTCACCGGTCCGCGGTCAAGAGACC.

There are a few counts of this clone. The read ends 3 residues before the CDR3 terminus; that terminus is restored from the germline J gene. The chain links TRBV10-3 to TRBJ2-1, with 9 bases lining up with TRBD2. J gave up 4 bases and V 6 bases, and 1 base lay outside the gene matches. Germline CDR1 is ENHRY and CDR2 is SYGVKD. The CDR3 is made up of 13 amino acids. The covered CDR3 bases are TGTGCCATCAGGGGACTAGCTTACAATGAG. As protein: CAIRGLAYNE. The CDR3 reads in full as CAIRGLAYNEQFF.

CDR3: CSARDLQGHISTDTQYF. CDR3 DNA, as far as it was read: TGCAGTGCTAGAGATTTGCAGGGGCATATCAGCACAGATACG. V usage is TRBV20-1 and J usage is TRBJ2-3, with a tentative D call TRBD1 (6 bases). Sequencing ends 3 residues short of the CDR3 end; the germline J gene provides the rest. V lost 0 bases and J lost 0, with 16 bases in between. There are 17 residues in the CDR3. Looked up from germline, CDR1 is DFQATT and CDR2 is SNEGSKA (reference sequence).

Details on this clone: The observed sequence ends 3 residues before the CDR3 terminus, with the missing tail filled in from the germline J gene. The chain recombines TRBV6-1 with TRBJ2-1; D ambiguous. This CDR3 spans 14 amino acids. V lost 0 bases to trimming and J lost 0 bases, with 3 bases between them. CDR1 is MNHNS and CDR2 is SASEGT in the germline V gene. The CDR3 spells CASSEAASYNEQFF. Partial CDR3 DNA: TGTGCCAGCAGTGAAGCGGCCTCCTACAATGAG.

This clone has more than one count but fewer than ten. The CDR3 is cut off 3 residues early in the read; its end comes from the germline J gene. The chain links TRBV6-2 or TRBV6-3 to TRBJ2-7, with 7 bases fitting TRBD2. J gave up 5 bases and V 1 base, and 5 bases lay outside the gene matches. The CDR3 is 14 residues long. Germline V gene sequence: CDR1 MNHEY, CDR2 SVGEGT. CDR3 DNA (partial): TGTGCCAGCAGTTACTATAGGACTAGTGACGAG. This translates into CASSYYRTSDE. Given in full, the CDR3 is CASSYYRTSDEQYF.

This clone came up a few times. From the germline J gene comes the end of the CDR3, since the read stops 3 residues before it. The chain employs TRBV18 and TRBJ2-4; possible D gene TRBD2, 5 bases. The V gene's germline CDR1 is KGHSH and CDR2 LQKENI. The CDR3 sequence is 14 residues long. Trimming removed 2 bases from V and 8 bases from J, with 13 bases in between. The covered CDR3 bases are TGTGCCAGCTCACCATGGGTGGCGGAGGACATT. Translating gives CASSPWVAEDI. The entire CDR3 protein is CASSPWVAEDIQYF.

This clone was observed a handful of times. Read coverage stops 3 residues before the CDR3 terminus; the germline J gene supplies the remainder. The rearrangement joins TRBV7-6 to TRBJ1-5; D gene uncertain. The germline V and J ends were trimmed by 5 bases and 7 bases, with 15 bases remaining between them. Per the germline V gene, CDR1 is SGHVS and CDR2 is FNYEAQ. This CDR3 comprises 14 residues. The CDR3: CASSPIVGSQPQHF. Incomplete CDR3 DNA: TGTGCCAGCAGCCCGATTGTGGGCAGCCAGCCC.

Points on this clone: Read sequence stops 3 residues before the CDR3 end, and the germline J gene provides the missing end. The chain recombines TRBV6-2 or TRBV6-3 with TRBJ2-1; TRBD2 matches at 8 bases. This CDR3 contains 15 residues. Germline lookup yields CDR1 MNHEY and CDR2 SVGEGT. The junction had 6 bases not matched to a gene; V was cut back by 0 bases and J by 8 bases. CDR3 sequence reads: CASSYSASGSDEQFF. The sequenced CDR3 bases are TGTGCCAGCAGTTACTCGGCTAGCGGGTCAGATGAG.

This clone was seen only a few times. The read ends 3 residues before the CDR3 terminus; that terminus is restored from the germline J gene. The V gene is TRBV20-1, the J gene TRBJ2-3, with TRBD2 matching over 12 bases. V was pared by 4 bases and J by 2 bases, with 10 bases of the junction left unmatched. Germline V gives CDR1 DFQATT, CDR2 SNEGSKA (reference sequence). The CDR3 runs 17 residues. The CDR3 bases that were read are TGCAGTGCTATGCGGAGGACTAGCGGGACCCTCACAGATACG. This translates into CSAMRRTSGTLTDT. The whole CDR3 sequence is CSAMRRTSGTLTDTQYF.

In its sample, this clone was seen a few times. Read coverage stops 3 residues before the CDR3 terminus; the germline J gene supplies the remainder. This chain connects TRBV29-1 to TRBJ2-7, with D maybe TRBD2 (6 bases). The V gene's germline CDR1 is SQVTM and CDR2 ANQGSEA. CDR3 length: 12 amino acids. Trimming stripped 7 bases from V and 3 bases from J, with 13 bases between. The chain's CDR3 is CSGGDSVYEQYF. The sequenced part of the CDR3 DNA is TGCAGCGGGGGGGACTCTGTCTACGAG.

This clone is labeled as medium-sized. Read coverage stops 3 residues before the CDR3 terminus; the germline J gene supplies the remainder. This sequence joins TRBV29-1 and TRBJ2-1; 9 bases are shared with TRBD1. Germline-derived CDR1 and CDR2 are SQVTM and ANQGSEA. Trimming removed 7 bases from V and 4 bases from J; junction bases left unmatched: 11. The CDR3 spans 15 residues. The CDR3 loop is CSASGQGAKYNEQFF. The sequenced part of the CDR3 DNA is TGCAGCGCCTCGGGACAGGGAGCGAAGTACAATGAG.

This clone has more than one count but fewer than ten. The read finishes 3 residues shy of the CDR3 end, and the germline J gene is used to complete it. This rearrangement joins TRBV7-8 to TRBJ2-7; TRBD1 is a possible D gene (5 bases). The CDR3 totals 16 residues. Germline V gives CDR1 SGHVS, CDR2 FQNEAQ. The ends were cut back, 5 bases at V and 2 bases at J, with 19 bases in the middle. CDR3 residues: CASSPLKHRSPYEQYF. The part of the CDR3 DNA that was read is TGTGCCAGCAGCCCCTTGAAACACAGGAGCCCCTACGAG. Full variable domain (remainder filled in from reference TRBV7-8 and TRBJ2-7): GAGVSQSPRYKVAKRGQDVALRCDPISGHVSLFWYQQALGQGPEFLTYFQNEAQLDKSGLPSDRFFAERPEGSVSTLKIQRTQQEDSAVYLCASSPLKHRSPYEQYFGPGTRLTVT.

The CDR3 is CASSDRNQETQYF. CDR3 bases read: TGTGCCAGTAGCGACAGGAACCAAGAGACC. This chain joins TRBV19 and TRBJ2-5; a weak D match, TRBD1 (6 bases). The sequence runs out 3 residues before the end of the CDR3; the remainder is reconstructed from the germline J gene. Germline V CDR1 and CDR2: LNHDA, SQIVND (reference sequence). Trimming removed 6 bases at V and 0 bases at J, with 8 bases between. CDR3 length: 13 amino acids. The full variable domain, rest sourced from reference TRBV19 and TRBJ2-5, is DGGITQSPKYLFRKEGQNVTLSCEQNLNHDAMYWYRQDPGQGLRLIYYSQIVNDFQKGDIAEGYSVSREKKESFPLTVTSAQKNPTAFYLCASSDRNQETQYFGPGTRLLVL.